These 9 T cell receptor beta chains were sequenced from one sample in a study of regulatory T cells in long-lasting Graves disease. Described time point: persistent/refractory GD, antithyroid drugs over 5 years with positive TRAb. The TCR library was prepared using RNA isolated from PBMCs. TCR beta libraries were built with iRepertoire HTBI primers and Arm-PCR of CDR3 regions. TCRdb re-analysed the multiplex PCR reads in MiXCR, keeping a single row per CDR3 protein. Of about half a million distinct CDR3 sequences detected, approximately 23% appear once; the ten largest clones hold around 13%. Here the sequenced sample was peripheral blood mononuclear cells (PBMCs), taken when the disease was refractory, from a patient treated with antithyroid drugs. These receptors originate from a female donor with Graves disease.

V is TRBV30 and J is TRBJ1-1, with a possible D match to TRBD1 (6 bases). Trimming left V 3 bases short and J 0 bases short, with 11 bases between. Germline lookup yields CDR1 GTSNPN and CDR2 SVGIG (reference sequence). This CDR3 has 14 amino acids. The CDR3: CAWRSYRVNTEAFF. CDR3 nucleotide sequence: TGTGCCTGGAGATCCTACAGGGTGAACACTGAAGCTTTCTTT.

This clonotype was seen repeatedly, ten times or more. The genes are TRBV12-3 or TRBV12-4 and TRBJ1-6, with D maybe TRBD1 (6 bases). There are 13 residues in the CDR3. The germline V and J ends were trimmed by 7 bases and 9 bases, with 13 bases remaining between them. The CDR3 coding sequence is TGTGCCAGCACATACACAGGGATTTCACCCCTCCACTTT. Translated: CASTYTGISPLHF.

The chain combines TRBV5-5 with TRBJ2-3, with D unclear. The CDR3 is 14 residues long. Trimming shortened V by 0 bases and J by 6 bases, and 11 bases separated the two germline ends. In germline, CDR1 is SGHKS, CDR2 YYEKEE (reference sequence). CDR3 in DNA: TGTGCCAGCAGCTTGGCACCGCGGACGGATACGCAGTATTTT. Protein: CASSLAPRTDTQYF.

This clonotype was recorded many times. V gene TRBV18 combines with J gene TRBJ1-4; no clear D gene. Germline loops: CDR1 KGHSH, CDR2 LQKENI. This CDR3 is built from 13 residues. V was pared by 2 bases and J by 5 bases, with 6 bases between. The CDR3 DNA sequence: TGTGCCAGCTCACCAAGATCGAATGAAAAACTGTTTTTT. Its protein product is CASSPRSNEKLFF.

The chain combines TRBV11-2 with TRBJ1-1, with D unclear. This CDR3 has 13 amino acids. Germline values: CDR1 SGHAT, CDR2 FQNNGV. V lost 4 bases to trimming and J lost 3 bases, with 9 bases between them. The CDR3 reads CASSSQEDTEAFF. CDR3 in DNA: TGTGCCAGCAGCTCTCAGGAGGACACTGAAGCTTTCTTT.

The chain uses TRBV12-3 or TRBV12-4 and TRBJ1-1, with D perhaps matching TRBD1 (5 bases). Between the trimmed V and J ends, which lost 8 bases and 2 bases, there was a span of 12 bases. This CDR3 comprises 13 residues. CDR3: CASSGPTNTEAFF. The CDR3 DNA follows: TGTGCCAGCTCGGGACCGACTAACACTGAAGCTTTCTTT.

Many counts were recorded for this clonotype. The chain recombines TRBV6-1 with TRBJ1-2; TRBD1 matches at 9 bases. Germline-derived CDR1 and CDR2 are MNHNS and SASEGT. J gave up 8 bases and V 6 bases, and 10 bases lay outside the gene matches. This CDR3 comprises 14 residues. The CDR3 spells CASRVGQGTFGYTF. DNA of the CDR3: TGTGCCAGCAGAGTTGGACAGGGGACTTTCGGCTACACCTTC.

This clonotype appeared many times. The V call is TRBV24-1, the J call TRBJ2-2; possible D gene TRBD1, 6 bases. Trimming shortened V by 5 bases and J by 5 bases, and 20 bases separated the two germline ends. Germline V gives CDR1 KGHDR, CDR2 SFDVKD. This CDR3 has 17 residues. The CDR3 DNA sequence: TGTGCCACCAGTGCGGCCTCGGCGAGGGGGAATACCGGGGAGCTGTTTTTT. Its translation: CATSAASARGNTGELFF.

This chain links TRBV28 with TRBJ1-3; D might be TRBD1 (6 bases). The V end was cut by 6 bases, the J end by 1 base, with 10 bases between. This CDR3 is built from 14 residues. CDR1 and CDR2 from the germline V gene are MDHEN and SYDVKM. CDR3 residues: CASRDRFSGNTIYF. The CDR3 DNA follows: TGTGCCAGCAGAGACAGGTTTTCTGGAAACACCATATATTTT.